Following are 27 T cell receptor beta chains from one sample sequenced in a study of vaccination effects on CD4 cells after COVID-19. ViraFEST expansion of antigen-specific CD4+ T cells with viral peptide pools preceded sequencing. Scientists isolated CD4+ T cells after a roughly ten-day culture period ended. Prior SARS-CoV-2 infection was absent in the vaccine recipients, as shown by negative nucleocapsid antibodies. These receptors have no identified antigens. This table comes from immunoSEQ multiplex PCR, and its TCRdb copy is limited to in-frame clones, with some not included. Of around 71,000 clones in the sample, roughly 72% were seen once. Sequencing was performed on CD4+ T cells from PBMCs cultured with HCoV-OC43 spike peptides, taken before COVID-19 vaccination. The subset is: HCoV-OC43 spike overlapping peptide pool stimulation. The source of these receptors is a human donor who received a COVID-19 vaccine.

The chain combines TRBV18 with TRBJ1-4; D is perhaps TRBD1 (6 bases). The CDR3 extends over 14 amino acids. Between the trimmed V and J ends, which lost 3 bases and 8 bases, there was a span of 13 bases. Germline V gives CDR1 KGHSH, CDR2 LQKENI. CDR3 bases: TGTGCCAGCTCACCTGGGGGCGAGCGAGAAAAACTGTTTTTT. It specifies CASSPGGEREKLFF.

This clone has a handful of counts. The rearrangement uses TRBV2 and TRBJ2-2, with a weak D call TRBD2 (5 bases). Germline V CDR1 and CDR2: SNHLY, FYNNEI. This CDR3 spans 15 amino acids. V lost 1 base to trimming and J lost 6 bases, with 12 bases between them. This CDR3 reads CASSEERELPGELFF. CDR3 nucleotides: TGTGCCAGCAGTGAAGAGAGGGAGTTGCCCGGGGAGCTGTTTTTT.

The CDR3 DNA sequence: TGTGCCAGCAGCCCTAACAGCCCGGCTTACAATGAGCAGTTCTTC. Protein: CASSPNSPAYNEQFF. The chain joins TRBV2 to TRBJ2-1; D uncertain. The V end was cut by 6 bases, the J end by 4 bases, with 16 bases between. This CDR3 comprises 15 residues. Germline V gene data show CDR1 as SNHLY and CDR2 as FYNNEI.

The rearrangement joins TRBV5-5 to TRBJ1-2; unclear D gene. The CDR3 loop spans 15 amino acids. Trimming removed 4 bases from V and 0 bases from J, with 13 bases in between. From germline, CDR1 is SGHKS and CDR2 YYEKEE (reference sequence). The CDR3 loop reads CASSPHSWANYGYTF. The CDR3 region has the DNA TGTGCCAGCAGCCCCCACAGTTGGGCTAACTATGGCTACACCTTC.

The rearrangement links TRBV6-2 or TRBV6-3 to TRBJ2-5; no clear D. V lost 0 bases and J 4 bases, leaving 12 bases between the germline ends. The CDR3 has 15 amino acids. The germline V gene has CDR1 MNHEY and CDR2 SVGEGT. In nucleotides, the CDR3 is TGTGCCAGCAGTTACTCGAACAGCCCTCCAGAGACCCAGTACTTC. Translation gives CASSYSNSPPETQYF.

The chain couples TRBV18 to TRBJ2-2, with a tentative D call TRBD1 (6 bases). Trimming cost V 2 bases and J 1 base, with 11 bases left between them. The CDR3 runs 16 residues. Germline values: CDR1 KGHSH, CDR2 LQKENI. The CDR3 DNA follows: TGTGCCAGCTCACCATTCAGGGGACAGAACACCGGGGAGCTGTTTTTT. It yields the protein CASSPFRGQNTGELFF.

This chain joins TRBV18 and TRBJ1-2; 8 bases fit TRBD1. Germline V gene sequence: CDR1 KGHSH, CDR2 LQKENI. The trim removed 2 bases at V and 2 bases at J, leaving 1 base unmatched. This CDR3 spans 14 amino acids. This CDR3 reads CASSPGQGNYGYTF. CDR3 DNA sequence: TGTGCCAGCTCACCAGGACAGGGCAACTATGGCTACACCTTC.

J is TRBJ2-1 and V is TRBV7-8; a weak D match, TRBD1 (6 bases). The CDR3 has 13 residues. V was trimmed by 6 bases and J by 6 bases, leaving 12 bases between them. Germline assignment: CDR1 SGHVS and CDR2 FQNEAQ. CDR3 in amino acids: CASSSNRANEQFF. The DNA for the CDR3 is TGTGCCAGCAGTTCGAACAGGGCCAATGAGCAGTTCTTC. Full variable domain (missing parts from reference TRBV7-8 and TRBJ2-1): GAGVSQSPRYKVAKRGQDVALRCDPISGHVSLFWYQQALGQGPEFLTYFQNEAQLDKSGLPSDRFFAERPEGSVSTLKIQRTQQEDSAVYLCASSSNRANEQFFGPGTRLTVL.

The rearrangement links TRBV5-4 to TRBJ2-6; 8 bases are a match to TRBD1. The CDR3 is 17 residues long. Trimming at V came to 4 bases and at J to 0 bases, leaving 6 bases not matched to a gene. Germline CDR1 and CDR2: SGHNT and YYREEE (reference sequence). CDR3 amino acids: CASSRGQGLSGANVLTF. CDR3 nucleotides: TGTGCCAGCAGCCGAGGACAGGGCCTCTCTGGGGCCAACGTCCTGACTTTC.

The CDR3 loop is CASSRTGGRTDTQYF. CDR3 sequence (DNA): TGTGCCAGCAGCCGCACGGGGGGGCGCACAGATACGCAGTATTTT. The V gene is TRBV7-9, the J gene TRBJ2-3, with 8 bases fitting TRBD2. The CDR3 runs 15 residues. Unmatched junction bases numbered 5, after V lost 5 bases and J lost 1 base. CDR1 and CDR2 from the germline V gene are SEHNR and FQNEAQ (reference sequence).

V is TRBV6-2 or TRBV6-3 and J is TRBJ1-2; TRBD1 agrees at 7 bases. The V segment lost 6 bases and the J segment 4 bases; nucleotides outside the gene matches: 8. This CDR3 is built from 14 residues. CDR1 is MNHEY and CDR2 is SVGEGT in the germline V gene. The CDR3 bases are TGTGCCAGCAGCGAGAGAGGGACAGTCTATGGCTACACCTTC. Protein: CASSERGTVYGYTF.

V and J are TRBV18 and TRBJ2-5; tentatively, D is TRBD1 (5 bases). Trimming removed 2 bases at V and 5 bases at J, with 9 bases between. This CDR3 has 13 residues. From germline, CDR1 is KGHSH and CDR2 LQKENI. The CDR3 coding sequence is TGTGCCAGCTCACCAAAGGGGTCGGAGACCCAGTACTTC. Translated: CASSPKGSETQYF.

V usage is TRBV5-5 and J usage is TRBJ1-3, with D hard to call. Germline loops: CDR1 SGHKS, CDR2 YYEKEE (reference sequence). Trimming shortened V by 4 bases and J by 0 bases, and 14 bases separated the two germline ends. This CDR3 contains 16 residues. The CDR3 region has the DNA TGTGCCAGCAGCCCATGGTCCGGAAGCTCTGGAAACACCATATATTTT. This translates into CASSPWSGSSGNTIYF. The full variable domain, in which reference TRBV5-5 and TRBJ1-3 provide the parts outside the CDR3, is DAGVTQSPTHLIKTRGQQVTLRCSPISGHKSVSWYQQVLGQGPQFIFQYYEKEERGRGNFPDRFSARQFPNYSSELNVNALLLGDSALYLCASSPWSGSSGNTIYFGEGSWLTVV.

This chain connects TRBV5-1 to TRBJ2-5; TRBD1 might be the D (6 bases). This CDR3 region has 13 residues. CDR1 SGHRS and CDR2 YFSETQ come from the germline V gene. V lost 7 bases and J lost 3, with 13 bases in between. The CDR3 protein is CASVLQGKETQYF. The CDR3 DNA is TGCGCCAGCGTACTACAGGGAAAAGAGACCCAGTACTTC.

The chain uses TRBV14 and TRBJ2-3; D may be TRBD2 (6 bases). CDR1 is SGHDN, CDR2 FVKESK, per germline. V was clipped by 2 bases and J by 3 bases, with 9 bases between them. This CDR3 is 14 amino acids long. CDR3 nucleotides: TGTGCCAGCAGCCAAAGACGGGGGACAGATACGCAGTATTTT. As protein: CASSQRRGTDTQYF.

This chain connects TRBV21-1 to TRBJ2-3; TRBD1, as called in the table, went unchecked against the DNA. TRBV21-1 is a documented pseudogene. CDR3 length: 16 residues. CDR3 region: CASSKGLTGLTDTQYF. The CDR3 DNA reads TGTGCCAGCAGCAAAGGATTGACAGGGCTCACAGATACGCAGTATTTT.

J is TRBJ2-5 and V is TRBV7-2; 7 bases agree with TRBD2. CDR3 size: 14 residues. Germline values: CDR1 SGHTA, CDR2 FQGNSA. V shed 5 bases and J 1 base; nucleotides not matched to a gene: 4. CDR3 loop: CASSPQRGQETQYF. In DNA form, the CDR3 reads TGTGCCAGCAGCCCCCAGCGGGGCCAAGAGACCCAGTACTTC.

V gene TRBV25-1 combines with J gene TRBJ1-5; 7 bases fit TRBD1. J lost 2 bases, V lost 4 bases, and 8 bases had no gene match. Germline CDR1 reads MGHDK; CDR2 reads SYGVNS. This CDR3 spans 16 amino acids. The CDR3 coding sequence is TGTGCCAGCAGTGGACGGGACAGCCTCTGCAATCAGCCCCAGCATTTT. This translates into CASSGRDSLCNQPQHF.

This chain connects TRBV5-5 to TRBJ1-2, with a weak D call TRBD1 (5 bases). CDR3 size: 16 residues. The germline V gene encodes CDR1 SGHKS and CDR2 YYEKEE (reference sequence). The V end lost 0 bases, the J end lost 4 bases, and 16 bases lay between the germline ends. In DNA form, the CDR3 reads TGTGCCAGCAGCTTGGCGGAAGGGGCGCGGGTCTATGGCTACACCTTC. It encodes CASSLAEGARVYGYTF.

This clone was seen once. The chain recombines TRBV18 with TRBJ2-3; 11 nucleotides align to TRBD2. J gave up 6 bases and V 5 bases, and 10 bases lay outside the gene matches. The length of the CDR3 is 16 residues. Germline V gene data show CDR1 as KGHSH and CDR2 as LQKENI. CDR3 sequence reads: CASSSWTSGLKDTQYF. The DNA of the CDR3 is TGTGCCAGCTCATCCTGGACTAGCGGGCTAAAGGATACGCAGTATTTT.

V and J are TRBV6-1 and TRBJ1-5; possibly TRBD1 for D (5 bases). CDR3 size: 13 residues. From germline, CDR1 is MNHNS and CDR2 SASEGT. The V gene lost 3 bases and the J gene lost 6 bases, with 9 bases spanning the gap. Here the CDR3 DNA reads TGTGCCAGCAGTGACAGGGATGTTCAGCCCCAGCATTTT. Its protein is CASSDRDVQPQHF.

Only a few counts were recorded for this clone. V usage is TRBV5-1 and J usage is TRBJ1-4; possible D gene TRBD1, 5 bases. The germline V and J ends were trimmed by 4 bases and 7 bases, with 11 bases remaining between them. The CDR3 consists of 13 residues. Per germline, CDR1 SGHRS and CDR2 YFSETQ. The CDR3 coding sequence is TGCGCCAGCAGCGCGGGGGGAATTGAAAAACTGTTTTTT. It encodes CASSAGGIEKLFF.

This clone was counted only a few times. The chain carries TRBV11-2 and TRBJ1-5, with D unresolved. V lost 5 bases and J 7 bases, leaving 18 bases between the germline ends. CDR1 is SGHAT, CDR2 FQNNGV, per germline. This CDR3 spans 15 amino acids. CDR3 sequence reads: CASSLGPNFGQPQHF. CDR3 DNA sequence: TGTGCCAGCAGCCTCGGGCCTAACTTTGGCCAGCCCCAGCATTTT.

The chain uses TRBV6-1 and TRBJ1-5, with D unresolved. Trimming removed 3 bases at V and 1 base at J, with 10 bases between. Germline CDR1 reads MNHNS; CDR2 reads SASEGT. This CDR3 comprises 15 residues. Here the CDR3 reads CASSDTFESNQPQHF. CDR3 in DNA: TGTGCCAGCAGTGACACTTTCGAGAGCAATCAGCCCCAGCATTTT.

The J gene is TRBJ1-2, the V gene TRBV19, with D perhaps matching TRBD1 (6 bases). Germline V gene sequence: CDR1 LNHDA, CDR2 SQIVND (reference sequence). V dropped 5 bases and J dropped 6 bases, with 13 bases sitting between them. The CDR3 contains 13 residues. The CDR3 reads CASSSSDRNGYTF. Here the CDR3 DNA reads TGTGCCAGTAGTTCCTCGGACAGAAATGGCTACACCTTC.

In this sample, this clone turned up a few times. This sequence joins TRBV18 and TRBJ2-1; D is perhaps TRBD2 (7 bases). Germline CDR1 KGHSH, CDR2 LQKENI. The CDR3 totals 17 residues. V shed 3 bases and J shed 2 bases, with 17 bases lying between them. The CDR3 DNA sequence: TGTGCCAGCTCACCCCCAAGGGGGGGGTCTACCTACAATGAGCAGTTCTTC. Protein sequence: CASSPPRGGSTYNEQFF. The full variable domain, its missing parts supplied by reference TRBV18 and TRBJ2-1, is NAGVMQNPRHLVRRRGQEARLRCSPMKGHSHVYWYRQLPEEGLKFMVYLQKENIIDESGMPKERFSAEFPKEGPSILRIQQVVRGDSAAYFCASSPPRGGSTYNEQFFGPGTRLTVL.

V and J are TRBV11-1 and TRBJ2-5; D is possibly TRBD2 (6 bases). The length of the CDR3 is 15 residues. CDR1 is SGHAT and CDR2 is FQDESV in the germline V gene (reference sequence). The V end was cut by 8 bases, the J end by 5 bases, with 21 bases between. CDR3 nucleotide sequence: TGTGCCAGCTCCCCGCGGGGATTTTCCCGGGAGACCCAGTACTTC. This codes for CASSPRGFSRETQYF.